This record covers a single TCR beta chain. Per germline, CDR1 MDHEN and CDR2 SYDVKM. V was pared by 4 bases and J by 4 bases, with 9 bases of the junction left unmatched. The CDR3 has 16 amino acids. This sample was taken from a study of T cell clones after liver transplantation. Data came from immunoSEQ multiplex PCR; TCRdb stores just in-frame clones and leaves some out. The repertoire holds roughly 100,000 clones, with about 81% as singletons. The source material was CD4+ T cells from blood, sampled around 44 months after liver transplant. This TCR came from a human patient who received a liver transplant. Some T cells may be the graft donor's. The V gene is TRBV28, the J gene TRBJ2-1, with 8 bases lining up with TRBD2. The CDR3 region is CASSYDREGPYNEQFF. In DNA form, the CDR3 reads TGTGCCAGCAGTTATGACCGGGAGGGCCCATACAATGAGCAGTTCTTC.